This T cell receptor beta chain was recovered during a study of monozygotic twins with inflammatory bowel disease. The CDR3 sequence is 13 residues long. The V gene's germline CDR1 is SNHLY and CDR2 FYNNEI. TCRdb reprocessed the 5' RACE reads, keeping one entry per CDR3 protein, no DNA. The table lists 80,000 or so distinct CDR3 sequences. This chain connects TRBV2 to TRBJ1-1; the D call of TRBD1 rests on TCRdb alone, since no DNA is present to check it. The sequencing sample was made of blood. The origin of this receptor is a human donor with ulcerative colitis or Crohn's disease, or a healthy co-twin of an affected twin (not recorded which). CDR3 region: CASSGTGRTEAFF. Full variable domain (remainder filled in from reference TRBV2 and TRBJ1-1): EPEVTQTPSHQVTQMGQEVILRCVPISNHLYFYWYRQILGQKVEFLVSFYNNEISEKSEIFDDQFSVERPDGSNFTLKIRSTKLEDSAMYFCASSGTGRTEAFFGQGTRLTVV.